This TCR beta chain is drawn from a study of shared clonotypes between healthy human individuals. Broader study findings: Blood was the only sampled material, and tissue repertoires likely differ.

The CDR3 contains 15 residues. Germline loops: CDR1 SGDLS, CDR2 YYNGEE. V dropped 0 bases and J dropped 2 bases, with 10 bases sitting between them. There were no recent acute infections or vaccinations among the donors, who were healthy HIV-negative adults. Ten or more counts support this clone. The antigen is unknown. Genomic DNA from each subset was divided evenly over several immunoSEQ plates. The repertoire was sequenced with immunoSEQ multiplex PCR; TCRdb's copy has only in-frame clones and lacks some. The sample has over 95,000 clones; roughly two thirds are singletons. The chain combines TRBV9 with TRBJ2-3; D possibly corresponds to TRBD1 (5 bases). The specimen was memory CD8+ T cells sorted from blood. Subset of the sample: CD45RO+ cells pooled with CCR7-negative TemRA cells. The sequence came from a woman between 25 and 40 years old in good health. CDR3 sequence (DNA): TGTGCCAGCAGCGTAGGTTCAGGGTCCACAGATACGCAGTATTTT. Its protein product is CASSVGSGSTDTQYF.